The 18 T cell receptor beta chains below were found in one sample sequenced in a study of blood T cell repertoires in COVID-19. Only in-frame clones appear in the TCRdb table, and some are missing; sequencing was by immunoSEQ multiplex PCR. Of about 120,000 clones in the sample, 65% to 85% were seen once. Sequences were obtained from peripheral blood. The receptors derive from a man in his fifties with acute or convalescent COVID-19.

This rearrangement joins TRBV20-1 to TRBJ2-3; the D gene is possibly TRBD2 (6 bases). CDR3 length: 15 amino acids. The ends were cut back, 3 bases at V and 3 bases at J, with 16 bases in the middle. The germline V gene encodes CDR1 DFQATT and CDR2 SNEGSKA (reference sequence). CDR3 sequence reads: CSASLGEALTDTQYF. The CDR3, as DNA: TGCAGTGCTAGTCTAGGGGAGGCACTGACAGATACGCAGTATTTT.

This chain connects TRBV18 to TRBJ2-3; 8 bases are shared with TRBD1. J gave up 4 bases and V 10 bases, and 4 bases lay outside the gene matches. The CDR3 has 12 residues. The germline CDR1 and CDR2 sequences are KGHSH and LQKENI. In DNA form, the CDR3 reads TGTGCCACATCAGGGGGCTCAGATACGCAGTATTTT. Its protein product is CATSGGSDTQYF.

The chain joins TRBV2 to TRBJ2-7; 10 positions agree with TRBD1. V dropped 2 bases and J dropped 4; count of bases not matched to a gene: 5. Germline V gene sequence: CDR1 SNHLY, CDR2 FYNNEI. The CDR3 totals 15 residues. Here the CDR3 reads CASSEQDRGLYEQYV. The CDR3 region has the DNA TGTGCCAGCAGTGAACAAGACAGGGGGCTTTACGAGCAGTACGTC.

This rearrangement joins TRBV4-2 to TRBJ1-2, with 9 positions matching TRBD1. Germline CDR1 LGHNA, CDR2 YNFKEQ. The junction had 8 bases not matched to a gene; V was cut back by 3 bases and J by 6 bases. The CDR3 spans 15 residues. The CDR3 reads CASSHLQGAVDGYTF. CDR3 coding DNA: TGTGCCAGCAGCCATTTACAGGGGGCAGTAGATGGCTACACCTTC.

The chain uses TRBV3-1 (or the pseudogene TRBV3-2) and TRBJ2-2, with 8 bases aligning to TRBD1. Trimming removed 5 bases from V and 6 bases from J; junction bases left unmatched: 2. The CDR3 is 13 amino acids. Germline V gives CDR1 LGHDT, CDR2 YNNKEL (reference sequence). The DNA for the CDR3 is TGTGCCAGCAGCAAACAGGGGGCCGGGGAGCTGTTTTTT. Residues: CASSKQGAGELFF.

The V and J genes are TRBV27 and TRBJ2-2, with D unclear. Germline CDR1 MNHEY, CDR2 SMNVEV (reference sequence). The V end lost 2 bases, the J end lost 1 base, and 8 bases lay between the germline ends. The CDR3 is 15 amino acids. CDR3 DNA: TGTGCCAGCAGTTTAGTCGCAGGGAACACCGGGGAGCTGTTTTTT. Amino acid sequence: CASSLVAGNTGELFF.

This clone is a singleton in its sample. This chain uses TRBV5-6 with TRBJ2-7, with 9 nucleotides matching TRBD1. J gave up 5 bases and V 5 bases, and 11 bases lay outside the gene matches. The CDR3 has 15 amino acids. The germline gives CDR1 SGHDT, CDR2 YYEEEE. CDR3 DNA sequence: TGTGCCAGCAGTTCCCGGGACAGGGAATTCAACGAGCAGTACTTC. This gives the protein CASSSRDREFNEQYF.

On this clone itself: Within the sample, other DNA sequences also encode this same CDR3. This chain links TRBV24-1 with TRBJ2-3; D perhaps matches TRBD2 (5 bases). Trimming cost V 4 bases and J 0 bases, with 10 bases left between them. In germline, CDR1 is KGHDR, CDR2 SFDVKD. CDR3 length equals 15 residues. CDR3: CATSDPGLSTDTQYF. CDR3 sequence (DNA): TGTGCCACCAGTGACCCCGGACTGAGCACAGATACGCAGTATTTT.

Here the CDR3 DNA reads TGTGCCAGCAGTTTGACAGGCCCTACTGAAGCTTTCTTT. Translation gives CASSLTGPTEAFF. V gene TRBV7-3 combines with J gene TRBJ1-1; tentatively, D is TRBD1 (6 bases). The CDR3 has 13 amino acids. V lost 6 bases, J lost 5 bases, and 13 bases lay in between. Germline loops: CDR1 SGHTA, CDR2 FQGTGA.

This clone was observed a few times. The chain uses TRBV5-1 and TRBJ2-1; TRBD1 matches 7 bases. The CDR3 runs 14 residues. CDR1 and CDR2 from the germline V gene are SGHRS and YFSETQ. After removal of 4 bases from V and 7 bases from J, the junction contained 8 bases not matched to a gene. The CDR3 spells CASSGLGQWNEQFF. The CDR3, as DNA: TGCGCCAGCAGCGGCTTGGGACAGTGGAATGAGCAGTTCTTC.

The genes are TRBV5-5 and TRBJ2-7; the D gene is possibly TRBD2 (6 bases). The CDR3 runs to 17 residues. Trimming removed 9 bases at V and 2 bases at J, with 27 bases between. CDR1 is SGHKS, CDR2 YYEKEE, per germline (reference sequence). Here the CDR3 DNA reads TGTGCCACCAATCCAAGAAACCGGGACTCACATACCTACGAGCAGTACGTC. It specifies CATNPRNRDSHTYEQYV.

The gene calls are TRBV2 and TRBJ2-1; 7 nucleotides align to TRBD1. CDR3 length equals 17 residues. The V and J ends lost 5 bases and 12 bases, in that order; junction bases with no gene match: 22. CDR1 and CDR2 from the germline V gene are SNHLY and FYNNEI. CDR3 nucleotides: TGTGCCAGCAGTTTCCCCGACGGGACAGATTGGGAAGATGGGCAGTTCTTC. Amino acid sequence: CASSFPDGTDWEDGQFF.

This clone has only a few counts. The chain has TRBV6-5 and TRBJ1-4, with 10 positions matching TRBD1. V shed 5 bases, J shed 8 bases, and the junction held 8 bases outside the gene matches. CDR1 is MNHEY, CDR2 SVGAGI, per germline. There are 15 residues in the CDR3. The CDR3 DNA reads as TGTGCCAGCAGTCCCCCCCGGGACAGGGGCGAAAAACTGTTTTTT. Its translation is CASSPPRDRGEKLFF.

The chain couples TRBV30 to TRBJ1-1, with unresolved D. CDR3 size: 13 residues. Trimming pared 0 bases from V and 7 bases from J, leaving 12 bases between. Germline V gene lookup returns CDR1 GTSNPN and CDR2 SVGIG (reference sequence). In DNA, the CDR3 is TGTGCCTGGAGTGTAAATATCGGAGTTGAAGCTTTCTTT. Its translation is CAWSVNIGVEAFF.

This chain links TRBV23-1 with TRBJ1-1; 9 bases map to TRBD1. TRBV23-1 is an ORF, and what it does is uncertain. The trim removed 6 bases at V and 2 bases at J, leaving 7 bases unmatched. This CDR3 has 15 residues. This chain's CDR3 is CASSDRDRANTEAFF. In DNA form, the CDR3 reads TGCGCCAGCAGCGACCGGGACAGGGCTAACACTGAAGCTTTCTTT.

This clone has a handful of counts. This rearrangement joins TRBV11-2 to TRBJ2-1; TRBD2 aligns across 14 bases. Germline V gene sequence: CDR1 SGHAT, CDR2 FQNNGV. J gave up 7 bases and V 3 bases, and 5 bases lay outside the gene matches. This CDR3 comprises 16 residues. The CDR3 region has the DNA TGTGCCAGCAGCTTGACTAGCGGGGGGGCCGTGAATGAGCAGTTCTTC. The encoded protein is CASSLTSGGAVNEQFF.

V is TRBV28 and J is TRBJ2-6, with D tentatively TRBD1 (5 bases). Deletions cut 2 bases from V and 4 bases from J, with 12 bases between. The CDR3 is 16 amino acids. CDR1 is MDHEN and CDR2 is SYDVKM in the germline V gene. The CDR3 here is CASSLNRRSGANVLTF. In DNA, the CDR3 is TGTGCCAGCAGTTTAAACAGGCGTTCGGGGGCCAACGTCCTGACTTTC.

A note on this clone: Additional DNA sequences in this sample encode the identical CDR3. V usage is TRBV2 and J usage is TRBJ1-2; D gene unclear. The CDR3 contains 11 residues. CDR1 and CDR2 from the germline V gene are SNHLY and FYNNEI. Trimming took off 4 bases at V and 8 bases at J, with 8 bases between the two ends. The CDR3 here is CASSVLGGYTF. The CDR3 coding sequence is TGTGCCAGCAGTGTTCTCGGGGGCTACACCTTC.